The clone carrying this T cell receptor (beta chain) was found a few times. Participants reported their clinical history, and cohort assignment relied on those reports. This entry belongs to a study of blood T cell repertoires in COVID-19. Study-wide context: From T cells, B-cell-depleted T cells, or PBMCs came the material, which was cDNA or gDNA.

Study processing details: Amplification with reference gene primers provided the estimates of nucleated cell counts. The table came from immunoSEQ multiplex PCR; TCRdb's copy has only in-frame clones and leaves some out. V and J calls and clone size are copied from that table; D and trimming were computed from the DNA. The sample carries 62,000 or so clones, roughly 80% recorded once. The CDR3 runs to 13 residues. Trimming left V 2 bases short and J 7 bases short, with 9 bases between. In germline, CDR1 is SNHLY, CDR2 FYNNEI. Sequencing input: PBMCs or T cells enriched from blood (not recorded which). V and J are TRBV2 and TRBJ2-1; the D gene is possibly TRBD1 (6 bases). The clonotype comes from a woman aged 35 to 49 with acute COVID-19. The CDR3 DNA reads as TGTGCCAGCAGTGAACAGGGGATGAATGAGCAGTTCTTC. Protein: CASSEQGMNEQFF.